The 28 T cell receptor beta chains below come from one sample, sequenced in a study of blood T cell repertoires in COVID-19. TCRdb keeps only in-frame clones here, not all; method: immunoSEQ multiplex PCR. The table lists about 200,000 clones, 85% of them singletons, with approximately 0.9% in the top ten. The sample taken for sequencing was peripheral blood. The receptor source for this set is a man aged 55-75 years with COVID-19, enrolled during active disease.

The CDR3 nucleotides read TGTGCCAGCAGCGTAGCCGGGGGCAATCAGCCCCAGCATTTT. Its protein is CASSVAGGNQPQHF. The V call is TRBV9, the J call TRBJ1-5; D not certain. CDR1 and CDR2 (germline): SGDLS, YYNGEE. V shed 0 bases and J shed 2 bases, with 6 bases lying between them. The CDR3 loop spans 14 amino acids.

This clone has a handful of counts. The CDR3 region is CASSQTGNTEAFF. CDR3 DNA sequence: TGTGCCAGCAGCCAAACAGGGAACACTGAAGCTTTCTTT. The chain is built from TRBV4-2 and TRBJ1-1, with D perhaps TRBD1 (5 bases). V lost 2 bases, J lost 1 base, and 5 bases lay in between. Germline V gene data show CDR1 as LGHNA and CDR2 as YNFKEQ. This CDR3 contains 13 residues.

This clone appeared a few times. V usage is TRBV7-9 and J usage is TRBJ1-3; D unresolved. The CDR3 runs to 14 residues. Germline CDR1 reads SEHNR; CDR2 reads FQNEAQ (reference sequence). The V end lost 5 bases, the J end lost 0 bases, and 8 bases lay between the germline ends. The CDR3 nucleotides read TGTGCCAGCAGCCGCGACATCTCTGGAAACACCATATATTTT. This encodes CASSRDISGNTIYF.

V is TRBV6-5 and J is TRBJ1-1; unclear D gene. V lost 6 bases and J 1 base, leaving 12 bases between the germline ends. This CDR3 spans 14 amino acids. Germline assignment: CDR1 MNHEY and CDR2 SVGAGI. The CDR3 protein is CASSPQAKNTEAFF. The CDR3 bases are TGTGCCAGCAGCCCCCAGGCCAAGAACACTGAAGCTTTCTTT.

The chain couples TRBV29-1 to TRBJ2-7, with 8 bases matching TRBD1. The CDR3 is made up of 12 amino acids. V lost 4 bases to trimming and J lost 6 bases; unmatched junction nucleotides: 5. Germline V CDR1 and CDR2: SQVTM, ANQGSEA. This chain's CDR3 is CSVGGQGAEQYF. CDR3 nucleotide sequence: TGCAGCGTTGGCGGACAGGGCGCCGAGCAGTACTTC.

This clone was counted only a few times. The V call is TRBV5-1, the J call TRBJ1-1; no clear D gene. V lost 2 bases to trimming and J lost 1 base, with 15 bases between them. The CDR3 runs to 16 residues. CDR1 is SGHRS, CDR2 YFSETQ, per germline. CDR3 nucleotides: TGCGCCAGCAGCTTTTCTCCGGGAATAGGGAACACTGAAGCTTTCTTT. Protein sequence: CASSFSPGIGNTEAFF.

This chain connects TRBV11-3 to TRBJ2-1, with D maybe TRBD2 (5 bases). Trimming left V 5 bases short and J 0 bases short, with 11 bases between. Germline CDR1 is SGHNT and CDR2 is YENEEA. The CDR3 has 15 amino acids. CDR3 sequence (DNA): TGTGCCAGCAGCCCAGCGGCTAGCTCCTACAATGAGCAGTTCTTC. This gives the protein CASSPAASSYNEQFF.

This clone was counted once. This chain uses TRBV5-1 with TRBJ1-1; D not resolved. V was cut by 0 bases and J by 5 bases, with 14 bases left in between. CDR1 is SGHRS, CDR2 YFSETQ, per germline. The CDR3 spans 15 residues. CDR3 in DNA: TGCGCCAGCAGCTTGGCCAGTAGGAGCGGGACTGAAGCTTTCTTT. Its translation: CASSLASRSGTEAFF.

The chain is built from TRBV27 and TRBJ2-3, with 12 bases aligning to TRBD2. This CDR3 spans 17 amino acids. Unmatched junction bases numbered 6, after V lost 5 bases and J lost 0 bases. Germline assignment: CDR1 MNHEY and CDR2 SMNVEV (reference sequence). The CDR3 loop reads CASSLGLAGTSTDTQYF. The CDR3 coding sequence is TGTGCCAGCAGTCTCGGACTAGCGGGAACTAGCACAGATACGCAGTATTTT.

The table lists this clone with a count of one. The V call is TRBV4-1, the J call TRBJ1-5; 9 bases map to TRBD1. This CDR3 spans 16 amino acids. Germline V gives CDR1 MGHRA, CDR2 YSYEKL. V gave up 1 base and J gave up 4 bases; unmatched junction bases: 5. Here the CDR3 reads CASSQVGTGPNQPQHF. CDR3 nucleotides: TGCGCCAGCAGCCAAGTTGGGACAGGGCCTAATCAGCCCCAGCATTTT.

This chain uses TRBV29-1 with TRBJ2-7; a possible D gene is TRBD2 (6 bases). CDR1 and CDR2 (germline): SQVTM, ANQGSEA. Trimming took off 5 bases at V and 0 bases at J, with 11 bases between the two ends. The CDR3 is 13 amino acids. The CDR3 DNA is TGCAGCGTTATCGTCGGGAGCTCCTACGAGCAGTACTTC. It is translated as CSVIVGSSYEQYF.

V and J are TRBV9 and TRBJ2-2; 7 bases fit TRBD2. The V and J ends lost 6 bases and 5 bases, in that order; junction bases with no gene match: 7. Germline V gene lookup returns CDR1 SGDLS and CDR2 YYNGEE. The CDR3 covers 14 residues. This CDR3 is CASTLGRGTGELFF. The CDR3 bases are TGTGCCAGCACCTTAGGGAGGGGTACCGGGGAGCTGTTTTTT.

The J gene is TRBJ1-2, the V gene TRBV11-3; 8 bases line up with TRBD1. The CDR3 consists of 19 residues. The V gene's germline CDR1 is SGHNT and CDR2 YENEEA. V shed 2 bases and J 5 bases; nucleotides not matched to a gene: 19. The CDR3 loop reads CASSLLGGQAIPSFYGYTF. In DNA form, the CDR3 reads TGTGCCAGCAGCTTATTAGGGGGACAGGCGATCCCGTCTTTTTATGGCTACACCTTC.

This chain links TRBV4-1 with TRBJ2-2; 8 bases align to TRBD1. V lost 5 bases, J lost 4 bases, and 6 bases stayed unmatched. In germline, CDR1 is MGHRA, CDR2 YSYEKL. The CDR3 is 15 residues long. DNA of the CDR3: TGCGCCAGCAGCGGGACAGGTGAAAGCACCGGGGAGCTGTTTTTT. Translating gives CASSGTGESTGELFF.

V usage is TRBV6-5 and J usage is TRBJ1-1; unclear D gene. CDR1 and CDR2 (germline): MNHEY, SVGAGI. V was trimmed by 8 bases and J by 1 base, leaving 8 bases between them. The length of the CDR3 is 12 residues. The CDR3 spells CASVNWNTEAFF. The CDR3 DNA follows: TGTGCCAGCGTTAACTGGAACACTGAAGCTTTCTTT.

V gene TRBV24-1 combines with J gene TRBJ2-1; D perhaps matches TRBD2 (5 bases). The V end was cut by 7 bases, the J end by 2 bases, with 11 bases between. CDR1 is KGHDR, CDR2 SFDVKD, per germline. There are 14 residues in the CDR3. The CDR3 DNA is TGTGCCACCAGGAGTCCGGGGACCTACAATGAGCAGTTCTTC. It specifies CATRSPGTYNEQFF.

This chain connects TRBV18 to TRBJ1-1, with 8 nucleotides matching TRBD1. Germline assignment: CDR1 KGHSH and CDR2 LQKENI. The CDR3 is 13 residues long. The ends lost 7 bases at V and 2 bases at J; junction bases unmatched: 3. As DNA, the CDR3 is TGTGCCAGCTGTGGACAGGGAAACACTGAAGCTTTCTTT. This encodes CASCGQGNTEAFF.

This clone occurred a few times. The gene calls are TRBV2 and TRBJ1-5, with D possibly TRBD1 on 5 matching bases. The V end lost 8 bases, the J end lost 4 bases, and 12 bases lay between the germline ends. The CDR3 is made up of 13 amino acids. Germline lookup yields CDR1 SNHLY and CDR2 FYNNEI. The CDR3 region has the DNA TGTGCCAGCGGACGACAGCCTAATCAGCCCCAGCATTTT. Protein: CASGRQPNQPQHF. The whole variable domain, filled in from reference TRBV2 and TRBJ1-5, reads EPEVTQTPSHQVTQMGQEVILRCVPISNHLYFYWYRQILGQKVEFLVSFYNNEISEKSEIFDDQFSVERPDGSNFTLKIRSTKLEDSAMYFCASGRQPNQPQHFGDGTRLSIL.

The chain combines TRBV9 with TRBJ2-2; tentatively, D is TRBD2 (5 bases). With 5 bases removed from V and 6 bases from J, the gap between germline ends came to 11 bases. The CDR3 covers 13 residues. Germline CDR1 and CDR2: SGDLS and YYNGEE. CDR3 in DNA: TGTGCCAGCAGTCTCACTAGAGCCGGGGAGCTGTTTTTT. Protein: CASSLTRAGELFF.

CDR3 residues: CASSLVNTATGELFF. The CDR3 DNA reads as TGTGCCAGCAGCTTAGTAAACACAGCCACCGGGGAGCTGTTTTTT. V usage is TRBV11-2 and J usage is TRBJ2-2, with D unresolved. This CDR3 has 15 residues. V lost 1 base, J lost 4 bases, and 10 bases lay in between. Germline loops: CDR1 SGHAT, CDR2 FQNNGV.

The sample holds one count of this clone. This chain joins TRBV5-1 and TRBJ2-3; 9 bases line up with TRBD1. Germline trimming cut 4 bases from V and 6 bases from J; bases unmatched to any gene: 9. Germline-derived CDR1 and CDR2 are SGHRS and YFSETQ. The length of the CDR3 is 15 residues. In DNA, the CDR3 is TGCGCCAGCAGCGACCGGGACAGGGTCCGGGATACGCAGTATTTT. Translated, it gives CASSDRDRVRDTQYF.

This chain connects TRBV29-1 to TRBJ1-1; maybe TRBD1 (6 bases). This CDR3 spans 12 amino acids. V dropped 5 bases and J dropped 6 bases, with 13 bases sitting between them. Germline loops: CDR1 SQVTM, CDR2 ANQGSEA. Here the CDR3 reads CSVSSGTPEAFF. For the CDR3, the DNA is TGCAGCGTTTCCTCCGGGACACCTGAAGCTTTCTTT.

The chain couples TRBV3-1 (or the pseudogene TRBV3-2) to TRBJ1-5, with 9 bases fitting TRBD1. Germline V CDR1 and CDR2: LGHDT, YNNKEL (reference sequence). This CDR3 has 14 residues. The J segment lost 7 bases and the V segment lost 4 bases, leaving 5 bases of the junction unmatched. The CDR3 bases are TGTGCCAGCAGCCCCGGGACAGGGACCCAGCCCCAGCATTTT. Its protein product is CASSPGTGTQPQHF.

This chain connects TRBV10-3 to TRBJ2-5; no clear D. The CDR3 runs 12 residues. V lost 3 bases, J lost 4 bases, and 6 bases lay in between. Per germline, CDR1 ENHRY and CDR2 SYGVKD. CDR3 region: CAISDLGETQYF. The CDR3 DNA reads TGTGCCATCAGTGACCTAGGAGAGACCCAGTACTTC.

V and J are TRBV18 and TRBJ1-1; 7 bases are shared with TRBD1. The CDR3 has 14 amino acids. CDR1 is KGHSH, CDR2 LQKENI, per germline. The trim removed 3 bases at V and 2 bases at J, leaving 3 bases unmatched. CDR3 sequence: CASSPNRGNTEAFF. As DNA, the CDR3 is TGTGCCAGCTCACCGAACAGGGGAAACACTGAAGCTTTCTTT.

This clone appeared a single time. The CDR3 nucleotides are TGTGCCAGCAGCCTTTCGAGCGGCCTAATGAACACTGAAGCTTTCTTT. The encoded protein is CASSLSSGLMNTEAFF. The V call is TRBV7-9, the J call TRBJ1-1; D unclear. The CDR3 totals 16 residues. The V end lost 5 bases, the J end lost 0 bases, and 16 bases lay between the germline ends. CDR1 is SEHNR and CDR2 is FQNEAQ in the germline V gene (reference sequence).

The V gene is TRBV5-6, the J gene TRBJ2-7; TRBD1 might be the D (5 bases). The germline V gene has CDR1 SGHDT and CDR2 YYEEEE. V lost 4 bases and J lost 2, with 10 bases in between. The CDR3 runs 13 residues. The chain's CDR3 is CASSPVDTYEQYF. Written as DNA, the CDR3 is TGTGCCAGCAGCCCAGTGGACACCTACGAGCAGTACTTC.

This sequence joins TRBV2 and TRBJ2-7, with 11 bases fitting TRBD2. Trimming at V came to 5 bases and at J to 7 bases, leaving 7 bases not matched to a gene. CDR3 length: 14 amino acids. Germline V gives CDR1 SNHLY, CDR2 FYNNEI. CDR3: CASSRLAGSGEQYF. The CDR3 DNA reads TGTGCCAGCAGTAGACTAGCGGGATCAGGAGAGCAGTACTTC. Full variable domain (missing parts from reference TRBV2 and TRBJ2-7): EPEVTQTPSHQVTQMGQEVILRCVPISNHLYFYWYRQILGQKVEFLVSFYNNEISEKSEIFDDQFSVERPDGSNFTLKIRSTKLEDSAMYFCASSRLAGSGEQYFGPGTRLTVT.